The rows below give T cell receptor beta chains drawn from one sample of a study of CD8 T cells in Susac syndrome. TCRdb re-called the immunoSEQ multiplex PCR reads with MiXCR, one entry per CDR3 protein. The sample lists approximately 190,000 distinct CDR3 sequences; approximately 94% were seen once. The sequencing input was CD4+ T cells from PBMCs. All receptors come from a human donor with Susac syndrome. CDR3s include the opening cysteine and the closing phenylalanine or tryptophan. The D gene is left open where the match is weak. Expanded clones are given a class, and other clones once, few, many or no size at all.

abundance,j_gene,v_gene,d_gene,CDR3nt,CDR3aa
.,TRBJ2-1,TRBV6-6,TRBD2,TGTGCCAGCGGGCGTTCGGGGGACTATGGTGAGCAGTTCTTC,CASGRSGDYGEQFF
.,TRBJ1-1,TRBV12-3/TRBV12-4,TRBD1,TGTGCCAGCAGTCCGAGACAGGGGCAAGCTTTCTTT,CASSPRQGQAFF
.,TRBJ2-5,TRBV12-5,.,TGTGCTAGTGGTCGCGGGGCATTCCAAGAGACCCAGTACTTC,CASGRGAFQETQYF
.,TRBJ2-5,TRBV20-1,TRBD1,TGCAGTGCTAGAACAGGGGGCATGGGGGAGACCCAGTACTTC,CSARTGGMGETQYF
.,TRBJ2-3,TRBV20-1,TRBD2,TGCAGTGCTCGACTAGCGGGGGCCACAGATACGCAGTATTTT,CSARLAGATDTQYF
.,TRBJ2-7,TRBV5-1,.,TGCGCCAGCAGCTTGGAAGACAGACAGTACTTC,CASSLEDRQYF
.,TRBJ2-2,TRBV5-6,.,TGTGCCAGCAGCTCCTCTGGAGAGCTGTTTTTT,CASSSSGELFF
.,TRBJ2-7,TRBV5-1,TRBD2,TGCGCCAGCAGCTTTCCGGGGGGGCCGAAGGAGCAGTACTTC,CASSFPGGPKEQYF
.,TRBJ2-2,TRBV29-1,.,TGCAGCGTTTTTTTCGACGGGAGAACCGGGGAGCTGTTTTTT,CSVFFDGRTGELFF
.,TRBJ1-2,TRBV28,.,TGTGCCACCCAGGCCCGAACCTATGGCTACACCTTC,CATQARTYGYTF
.,TRBJ1-2,TRBV29-1,.,TGCAGCGTCGGACACTCGGATCGCGGCTACACCTTC,CSVGHSDRGYTF
.,TRBJ2-4,TRBV15,TRBD1,TGTGCCACATATGGGACAGAGTCTCGAAACATTCAGTACTTC,CATYGTESRNIQYF
.,TRBJ1-6,TRBV21-1,.,TGTGCCAAAATAGGGGTGATTTCCTATAATTCACCCCTCCACTTT,CAKIGVISYNSPLHF
.,TRBJ1-5,TRBV3-1,.,TGTGCCAGCAGTTTCGACAGCGGTGGCAATCAGCCCCAGCATTTT,CASSFDSGGNQPQHF
once,TRBJ1-5,TRBV7-2,.,TGTGCCAGCAGCTTAGCGGTCACAGCGGGCAATCAGCCCCAGCATTTT,CASSLAVTAGNQPQHF
.,TRBJ2-2,TRBV5-1,TRBD2,TGCGCCAGCAGTCTACCCCAGCGGGGGACTTACACCGGGGAGCTGTTTTTT,CASSLPQRGTYTGELFF
.,TRBJ1-5,TRBV19,.,TGTGCCAGTAGTATCGGCGCATTCTTTCCGCCCCAGCATTTT,CASSIGAFFPPQHF
.,TRBJ2-5,TRBV7-7,.,TGTGCCAGCAGCTTAGGTACAGGGAGAAAGACCCAGTACTTC,CASSLGTGRKTQYF
.,TRBJ2-7,TRBV12-3/TRBV12-4,.,TGTGCCAGCAGTTTATCCCTCTCGGACTTGACCTACGAGCAGTACTTC,CASSLSLSDLTYEQYF
.,TRBJ2-1,TRBV20-1,TRBD1,TGCAGTGCAATGGACAGGGCTACCTACAATGAGCAGTTCTTC,CSAMDRATYNEQFF
.,TRBJ1-2,TRBV30,.,TGTGCCAGAACGGCCAGGCACCTCACTAACTATGGCTACACCTTC,CARTARHLTNYGYTF
.,TRBJ1-1,TRBV19,.,TGTGCCAGTAGTATGCCAATGAACACTGAAGCTTTCTTT,CASSMPMNTEAFF
.,TRBJ2-4,TRBV20-1,.,TGCAGTGCCCCCAGGGGTGGTCTAGCCAAAAACATTCAGTACTTC,CSAPRGGLAKNIQYF
.,TRBJ2-2,TRBV20-1,TRBD2,TGCAGTGCTCCCCAAAGCCAGCGGGGGGGCGGGGAGCTGTTTTTT,CSAPQSQRGGGELFF
.,TRBJ2-7,TRBV6-5,TRBD2,TGTGCCAGCAGTTACCGGACTAGCGGGGGGGCCTTTGGCGAGCAGTACTTC,CASSYRTSGGAFGEQYF
.,TRBJ2-2,TRBV7-2,.,TGTGCCAGCAGCCGTTTGGCCACAGGCGGGGAGCTGTTTTTT,CASSRLATGGELFF
.,TRBJ1-5,TRBV27,TRBD1,TGTGCCACTAAGACAGGGGACAATCAGCCCCAGCATTTT,CATKTGDNQPQHF
.,TRBJ2-1,TRBV30,.,TGTGCCTGGGGGAGCCGGAGCCCGCAGTTCTTC,CAWGSRSPQFF
once,TRBJ1-2,TRBV7-3,TRBD1,TGTGCCAGCAGCTTATACCCAGGGGGCGGCTATGGCTACACCTTC,CASSLYPGGGYGYTF
.,TRBJ1-4,TRBV20-1,.,TGCGTACCACAACAAGCAACTAATGAAAAACTGTTTTTT,CVPQQATNEKLFF
.,TRBJ2-3,TRBV5-6,.,TGTGCCAGCAGCTTATTTGCTAGGCTAGATACGCAGTATTTT,CASSLFARLDTQYF
.,TRBJ2-5,TRBV6-5,.,TGTGCCAGCAGTTACTGGAGTTGGGGGACCCAGTACTTC,CASSYWSWGTQYF
.,TRBJ1-4,TRBV30,.,TGTGCCTGGAGCTTCGTAACAACTAATGAAAAACTGTTTTTT,CAWSFVTTNEKLFF
.,TRBJ2-3,TRBV5-4,.,TGTGCCAGCAGCTCCGACGAAACAGATACGCAGTATTTT,CASSSDETDTQYF
.,TRBJ2-1,TRBV6-6,TRBD2,TGTGCCAGCAGTTACGAGAGCGGGGAAAATCTGGGGGAGCAGTTCTTC,CASSYESGENLGEQFF
.,TRBJ2-1,TRBV7-2,TRBD2,TGTGCCAGCAGCTTAGCGGTTGCGGGGGATGAGCAGTTCTTC,CASSLAVAGDEQFF
.,TRBJ1-5,TRBV5-6,.,TGTGCCAGCAGCTTGGCCGGTGGGAATAGCAATCAGCCCCAGCATTTT,CASSLAGGNSNQPQHF
once,TRBJ2-3,TRBV4-1,TRBD2,TGCGCCAGCAGCCGGGTAGCGGGGGCCGGGGGAGATACGCAGTATTTT,CASSRVAGAGGDTQYF
.,TRBJ2-7,TRBV3-1,.,TGTGCCAGCAGCCAAGATCGGGCCCACGAGCAGTACTTC,CASSQDRAHEQYF
.,TRBJ1-5,TRBV5-1,.,TGCGCCAGCAGTACGGGGGCTCGCAATCAGCCCCAGCATTTT,CASSTGARNQPQHF
.,TRBJ1-2,TRBV23-1,.,TGCGCCAGCAGTCAGTACGGGAGGACGCCTAATGGCTACACCTTC,CASSQYGRTPNGYTF
.,TRBJ1-4,TRBV3-1,.,TGTGCCAGCAGCCAAGAAACAGGGCGACGAGATGAAAAACTGTTTTTT,CASSQETGRRDEKLFF
.,TRBJ2-3,TRBV11-2,TRBD2,TGTGCCAGCAGCTCATGGGGGGGTGGGGATACGCAGTATTTT,CASSSWGGGDTQYF
.,TRBJ2-3,TRBV5-6,.,TGTGCCAGCAGCGCTGGCAGGGGACATCACACAGATACGCAGTATTTT,CASSAGRGHHTDTQYF
.,TRBJ2-1,TRBV12-3/TRBV12-4,.,TGTGCCAGCAACTTAGGGGTAGGCTCCTACAATGAGCAGTTCTTC,CASNLGVGSYNEQFF
.,TRBJ2-1,TRBV12-3/TRBV12-4,.,TGTGCCAGCAGTTTAAAGGGACGCAGGTTCTTC,CASSLKGRRFF
.,TRBJ2-7,TRBV5-4,.,TGTGCCAGCAGCTTGGGGAAGCGGGCCGACGAGCAGTACTTC,CASSLGKRADEQYF
.,TRBJ2-7,TRBV30,.,TGTGCCTGGAGTTTTGGGGGGATTTGGGAGCAGTACTTC,CAWSFGGIWEQYF
.,TRBJ1-1,TRBV7-2,TRBD1,TGTGCCAGCAGCTTAGTCGACGGGACAGGGATAACTGAAGCTTTCTTT,CASSLVDGTGITEAFF
.,TRBJ2-3,TRBV7-3,TRBD2,TGTGCCAGCAGCCGGAGCGGGATCGCCCCAGATACGCAGTATTTT,CASSRSGIAPDTQYF
.,TRBJ2-6,TRBV4-2,.,TGTGCCAGCAGCCCCGCGTGGGGGAGCTCTGGGGCCAACGTCCTGACTTTC,CASSPAWGSSGANVLTF
.,TRBJ1-1,TRBV6-1,TRBD1,TGTGCCATCGTGCGACAGGGTGGGAACACTGAAGCTTTCTTT,CAIVRQGGNTEAFF
.,TRBJ2-1,TRBV4-2,TRBD2,TGTGCCTCTTCGGGACTAGGCTCCTACAATGAGCAGTTCTTC,CASSGLGSYNEQFF